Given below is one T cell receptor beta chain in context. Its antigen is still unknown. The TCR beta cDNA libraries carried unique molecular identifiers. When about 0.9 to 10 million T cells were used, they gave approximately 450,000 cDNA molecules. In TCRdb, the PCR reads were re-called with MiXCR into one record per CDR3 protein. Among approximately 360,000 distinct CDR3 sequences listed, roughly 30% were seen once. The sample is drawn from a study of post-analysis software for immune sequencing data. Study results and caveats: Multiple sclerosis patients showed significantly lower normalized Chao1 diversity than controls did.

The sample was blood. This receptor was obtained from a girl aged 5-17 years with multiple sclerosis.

The DNA of the CDR3 is TGTGCCAGCAGCACAATCGGGGACTTCACCGGGGAGCTGTTTTTT. Translating gives CASSTIGDFTGELFF. The V and J genes are TRBV7-8 and TRBJ2-2, with D maybe TRBD2 (6 bases). This CDR3 is built from 15 residues. The V end was cut by 5 bases, the J end by 4 bases, with 14 bases between. Germline V gene sequence: CDR1 SGHVS, CDR2 FQNEAQ.